The rows below give T cell receptor beta chains drawn from one sample of a study of sequential checkpoint blockade in melanoma. Method: immunoSEQ multiplex PCR; TCRdb's copy keeps in-frame clones and lacks some. The sample consists of approximately 7,500 clones, 58% of them appearing once. This sample comprised CD8+ T cells sorted from blood (inferred from file names), obtained from a patient given nivolumab and ipilimumab in sequence. These receptors originate from a human donor with melanoma. Both conserved end residues are part of each CDR3. A D gene is named only where the DNA matches it firmly. Some rows mark clone size as missing; the rest say once, few, many or name a class of expanded clone.

J gene	D gene	clone size	V gene	CDR3 DNA	CDR3 protein
TRBJ2-7	.	once	TRBV19	TGTGCCAGTAGTGCGACAGAATCCTACGAGCAGTACTTC	CASSATESYEQYF
TRBJ1-2	.	few	TRBV7-2	TGTGCCAGCAGCTATTGGGGGGACTATGGCTACACCTTC	CASSYWGDYGYTF
TRBJ2-7	.	medium-sized	TRBV6-1	TGTGCCAGCAGTGATGTAACAGACGAGCAGTACTTC	CASSDVTDEQYF
TRBJ1-2	.	.	TRBV2	TGTGCCAGCACCGAGGACTATGGCTACACCTTC	CASTEDYGYTF
TRBJ2-7	.	few	TRBV13	TGTGCCAGCAGCTTACGTAGGGGCCAGGAGGAGCAGTACTTC	CASSLRRGQEEQYF
TRBJ1-1	.	.	TRBV7-9	TGTGCCAGCAGCTTAGCGAAGGGAGGGACTGAAGCTTTCTTT	CASSLAKGGTEAFF
TRBJ2-7	.	medium-sized	TRBV15	TGTGCCACCAGCGGAGACACAGGGTTGAACGAGCAGTACTTC	CATSGDTGLNEQYF
TRBJ2-1	TRBD2	.	TRBV11-1	TGTGCCAGCAGTCCGGGACTAGCGGTCAATGAGCAGTTCTTC	CASSPGLAVNEQFF
TRBJ1-1	TRBD1	.	TRBV11-2	TGTGCCAGCAGCTTAGTTGCAAGGGGGCGGGCGAACACTGAAGCTTTCTTT	CASSLVARGRANTEAFF
TRBJ1-6	TRBD1	.	TRBV6-6	TGTGCCAGCAGATCCGGGACAGGGGCGTCCCCCCTCCACTTT	CASRSGTGASPLHF
TRBJ1-5	.	.	TRBV4-1	TGCGCCAGCAGCCAAGACCTGTCTACAGGGCCCAATCAGCCCCAGCATTTT	CASSQDLSTGPNQPQHF
TRBJ1-3	TRBD1	.	TRBV19	TGTGCCAGTAGTCTAGGTGGGCAGGGGGCTAACACCATATATTTT	CASSLGGQGANTIYF
TRBJ2-7	TRBD2	.	TRBV5-1	TGCGCCAGCAGCTTGCTAGCGGGGAACTCCTACGAGCAGTACTTC	CASSLLAGNSYEQYF
TRBJ2-7	.	.	TRBV30	TGTGCCTGGAGCCTACTCCCGAACGAGCAGTACTTC	CAWSLLPNEQYF
TRBJ1-1	TRBD1	once	TRBV28	TGTGCCAGCAGTTTCAGGCAGGGGGTCGCTGAAGCTTTCTTT	CASSFRQGVAEAFF
TRBJ1-2	.	.	TRBV27	TGTGCCAGCAGTTTATCCGACCAGGGCCTATATGGCTACACCTTC	CASSLSDQGLYGYTF
TRBJ2-7	TRBD1	.	TRBV19	TGTGCCAGTAGTATCTCCGCAGGGGGTGTCGAGCAGTACTTC	CASSISAGGVEQYF
TRBJ2-2	TRBD1	.	TRBV7-7	TGTGCTAGCAGCAGATCCGGGACAGGGGTGACCGGGGAGCTGTTTTTT	CASSRSGTGVTGELFF